The 29 T cell receptor beta chains reported below all come from one sample, sequenced in a study of T cells in Graves' hyperthyroidism and ophthalmopathy. Amplified regions were TCR beta CDR3 sequences from RNA transcripts. A first-round RT-PCR of the TCR CDR3 used the HTBI primer set. MiXCR, run by TCRdb on the multiplex PCR reads, gives a single entry per CDR3 protein. Found here are about 540,000 distinct CDR3 sequences, more than 45% of them singletons; the top ten hold 8.2%. Specimen: peripheral blood or thyroid tissue (not recorded which). The receptor set was obtained from a woman between 18 and 29 years old with Graves' hyperthyroidism.

Written as DNA, the CDR3 is TGTGCCAGCAGCTTGGCGGGAGACAGGGGAGAGACCCAGTACTTC. Its translation: CASSLAGDRGETQYF. The rearrangement joins TRBV5-4 to TRBJ2-5, with 8 bases aligning to TRBD1. CDR1 is SGHNT, CDR2 YYREEE, per germline (reference sequence). This CDR3 spans 15 amino acids. The J segment lost 4 bases and the V segment lost 0 bases, leaving 5 bases of the junction unmatched.

The chain links TRBV7-3 to TRBJ1-2; TRBD1 matches 7 bases. The V gene end was trimmed by 5 bases and the J gene end by 5 bases; junction bases not matched to a gene: 14. In germline, CDR1 is SGHTA, CDR2 FQGTGA. This CDR3 has 16 amino acids. The CDR3 bases are TGTGCCAGCAGCCAGGGCCGATTCGGGACAGCGTATGGCTACACCTTC. This encodes CASSQGRFGTAYGYTF.

This rearrangement joins TRBV29-1 to TRBJ2-5, with a weak D call TRBD2 (5 bases). The CDR3 extends over 13 amino acids. The V gene lost 8 bases and the J gene lost 5 bases, with 18 bases spanning the gap. In germline, CDR1 is SQVTM, CDR2 ANQGSEA. The CDR3 region is CSSSFWSGETQYF. The CDR3, as DNA: TGCAGCAGTTCCTTTTGGAGCGGCGAGACCCAGTACTTC.

There are a few counts of this clonotype. The chain carries TRBV20-1 and TRBJ1-2; unclear D gene. V gave up 7 bases and J gave up 8 bases, with 5 bases separating them. CDR1 is DFQATT and CDR2 is SNEGSKA in the germline V gene (reference sequence). The CDR3 spans 8 residues. The CDR3: CSVRGYTF. Here the CDR3 DNA reads TGCAGTGTTCGCGGCTACACCTTC.

As regards this clonotype: This sequence may be a read error, since a much larger clone differs from it by one base. This sequence joins TRBV2 and TRBJ1-5; a possible D gene is TRBD1 (5 bases). The CDR3 is 13 amino acids. CDR1 is SNHLY and CDR2 is FYNNEI in the germline V gene. Trimming shortened V by 6 bases and J by 9 bases, and 15 bases separated the two germline ends. This chain's CDR3 is CASRGRVGLPQHF. In nucleotides, the CDR3 is TGTGCCAGCAGGGGCAGGGTGGGATTGCCCCAGCATTTT.

This clonotype was recorded many times. This chain connects TRBV15 to TRBJ2-5; maybe TRBD1 (6 bases). Germline loops: CDR1 LNHNV, CDR2 YYDKDF (reference sequence). Deletions cut 0 bases from V and 5 bases from J, with 16 bases between. CDR3 size: 16 residues. This CDR3 reads CATSRDARGVVETQYF. The CDR3 DNA sequence: TGTGCCACCAGCAGAGATGCCAGGGGTGTTGTGGAGACCCAGTACTTC.

The V call is TRBV6-5, the J call TRBJ2-7, with D possibly called TRBD1 or TRBD2 (5 bases each). Germline CDR1 and CDR2: MNHEY and SVGAGI. The ends were cut back, 10 bases at V and 2 bases at J, with 9 bases in the middle. The CDR3 runs 11 residues. This chain's CDR3 is CATRDPYEQYF. The CDR3 nucleotides read TGTGCCACCCGGGACCCCTACGAGCAGTACTTC.

The chain couples TRBV5-8 to TRBJ1-2, with D perhaps matching TRBD1 (6 bases). The CDR3 has 16 residues. The V end was cut by 4 bases, the J end by 0 bases, with 16 bases between. Germline CDR1 SGHTS, CDR2 YDEGEE. The CDR3 nucleotides read TGTGCCAGCAGCAACCCCGGGACACGGACTAACTATGGCTACACCTTC. Translation: CASSNPGTRTNYGYTF.

This clonotype was detected a few times. The chain joins TRBV5-1 to TRBJ1-1; 10 nucleotides agree with TRBD1. The CDR3 has 13 amino acids. V lost 6 bases, J lost 5 bases, and 4 bases stayed unmatched. The V gene's germline CDR1 is SGHRS and CDR2 YFSETQ. The DNA of the CDR3 is TGCGCCAGCAAGGACAGGGGGGTAACTGAAGCTTTCTTT. Translated: CASKDRGVTEAFF.

The chain carries TRBV24-1 and TRBJ1-2; tentatively, D is TRBD1 (5 bases). Germline loops: CDR1 KGHDR, CDR2 SFDVKD. V was cut by 3 bases and J by 6 bases, with 13 bases left in between. CDR3 length: 14 residues. CDR3 loop: CATSDQAGGDGYTF. As DNA, the CDR3 is TGTGCCACCAGTGATCAAGCGGGAGGGGATGGCTACACCTTC.

The rearrangement joins TRBV7-9 to TRBJ1-3; D ambiguous. CDR3 size: 14 residues. The germline gives CDR1 SEHNR, CDR2 FQNEAQ (reference sequence). The V end lost 11 bases, the J end lost 4 bases, and 18 bases lay between the germline ends. CDR3 region: CAGPGLSSGNTIYF. Written as DNA, the CDR3 is TGTGCCGGCCCGGGGTTGTCCTCGGGAAACACCATATATTTT.

In this sample, this clonotype turned up a few times. V gene TRBV2 combines with J gene TRBJ1-1; 7 bases map to TRBD1. V shed 5 bases and J 4 bases; nucleotides not matched to a gene: 7. Germline CDR1 and CDR2: SNHLY and FYNNEI. The CDR3 consists of 14 residues. Here the CDR3 reads CASSLTGSITEAFF. The CDR3 coding sequence is TGTGCCAGCAGTCTGACAGGGAGTATCACTGAAGCTTTCTTT.

The J gene is TRBJ1-5, the V gene TRBV6-1; D perhaps matches TRBD1 (5 bases). With 8 bases removed from V and 4 bases from J, the gap between germline ends came to 21 bases. The CDR3 is 16 amino acids. CDR1 and CDR2 from the germline V gene are MNHNS and SASEGT. The CDR3 coding sequence is TGTGCCAGCGCGTACCTGAAGCTCGGGGGAAATCAGCCCCAGCATTTT. Amino acids: CASAYLKLGGNQPQHF.

This chain connects TRBV25-1 to TRBJ1-1; 7 bases agree with TRBD1. This CDR3 spans 15 amino acids. The V and J ends lost 7 bases and 9 bases, in that order; junction bases with no gene match: 17. Germline V gene data show CDR1 as MGHDK and CDR2 as SYGVNS. The CDR3 DNA is TGTGCCAGCACCACTACGGACAGGAGGAGGACTAAAGCTTTCTTT. It is translated as CASTTTDRRRTKAFF.

This chain links TRBV7-8 with TRBJ1-5; possibly TRBD1 for D (6 bases). V was pared by 7 bases and J by 7 bases, with 11 bases between. Germline V gives CDR1 SGHVS, CDR2 FQNEAQ. CDR3 length equals 12 residues. The CDR3 is CASIPQGQPQHF. CDR3 DNA sequence: TGTGCCAGCATCCCACAGGGACAGCCCCAGCATTTT.

In its sample, this clonotype was seen a few times. This chain joins TRBV7-6 and TRBJ1-3; D is uncertain. The CDR3 totals 15 residues. The V and J ends lost 7 bases and 1 base respectively, with 14 bases between them. Germline V gene sequence: CDR1 SGHVS, CDR2 FNYEAQ. The CDR3 nucleotides read TGTGCCAGCACCATCAATCTAGGGTCTGGAAACACCATATATTTT. Its translation: CASTINLGSGNTIYF.

CDR3 DNA: TGTGCCATCAGTGAGGTAGGGTGGGGCAATCAGCCCCAGCATTTT. It yields the protein CAISEVGWGNQPQHF. This chain connects TRBV10-3 to TRBJ1-5, with unresolved D. Trimming pared 2 bases from V and 2 bases from J, leaving 10 bases between. The CDR3 sequence is 15 residues long. Germline V gene data show CDR1 as ENHRY and CDR2 as SYGVKD.

The chain has TRBV5-1 and TRBJ2-7; weak D call: TRBD1 (5 bases). CDR3 length: 12 residues. Trimming left V 4 bases short and J 5 bases short, with 10 bases between. From germline, CDR1 is SGHRS and CDR2 YFSETQ. In DNA, the CDR3 is TGCGCCAGCAGCGCTACAGGTCACGAGCAGTACTTC. It yields the protein CASSATGHEQYF.

This clonotype showed up many times. An end of the junction differs from the germline gene, which may be a read error. V is TRBV5-1 and J is TRBJ1-1; weak D call: TRBD1 (5 bases). The CDR3 is 13 amino acids. CDR1 is SGHRS, CDR2 YFSETQ, per germline. Here the CDR3 reads CASSFQGNTEAFF. The CDR3 DNA sequence: TGTGCCAGCAGCTTCCAGGGAAACACTGAAGCTTTCTTT.

This clonotype was observed a handful of times. CDR3 protein: CATSTGTRGLETQYF. CDR3 sequence (DNA): TGTGCCACCTCGACCGGGACAAGAGGTCTAGAGACCCAGTACTTC. This chain joins TRBV7-9 and TRBJ2-5, with D possibly matching TRBD1 (6 bases). This CDR3 has 15 amino acids. V dropped 10 bases and J dropped 4 bases, with 22 bases sitting between them. CDR1 and CDR2 (germline): SEHNR, FQNEAQ (reference sequence). The entire variable domain, with the rest obtained from reference TRBV7-9 and TRBJ2-5, is as follows: DTGVSQNPRHKITKRGQNVTFRCDPISEHNRLYWYRQTLGQGPEFLTYFQNEAQLEKSRLLSDRFSAERPKGSFSTLEIQRTEQGDSAMYLCATSTGTRGLETQYFGPGTRLLVL.

This clonotype was detected a few times. This chain joins TRBV19 and TRBJ1-3; 9 positions agree with TRBD1. Per germline, CDR1 LNHDA and CDR2 SQIVND (reference sequence). Unmatched junction bases numbered 9, after V lost 5 bases and J lost 4 bases. This CDR3 has 16 amino acids. The CDR3 loop reads CASSPWDRAWGNTIYF. DNA of the CDR3: TGTGCCAGTAGTCCATGGGACAGGGCGTGGGGAAACACCATATATTTT.

V is TRBV6-1 and J is TRBJ1-6; D gene uncertain. The germline V and J ends were trimmed by 10 bases and 2 bases, with 12 bases remaining between them. Germline V gene sequence: CDR1 MNHNS, CDR2 SASEGT. The length of the CDR3 is 14 residues. CDR3 nucleotides: TGTGCCACCTCCGGACGGACCTATAATTCACCCCTCCACTTT. This sequence encodes CATSGRTYNSPLHF.

This clonotype has at least ten counts. V usage is TRBV7-2 and J usage is TRBJ2-5; D perhaps matches TRBD2 (6 bases). The CDR3 is 15 residues long. V lost 3 bases, J lost 0 bases, and 11 bases lay in between. Germline lookup yields CDR1 SGHTA and CDR2 FQGNSA. CDR3 bases: TGTGCCAGCAGCTTTGTGGGACTGTACCAAGAGACCCAGTACTTC. Translated, it gives CASSFVGLYQETQYF. Full variable domain (rest looked up from reference TRBV7-2 and TRBJ2-5): GAGVSQSPSNKVTEKGKDVELRCDPISGHTALYWYRQSLGQGLEFLIYFQGNSAPDKSGLPSDRFSAERTGGSVSTLTIQRTQQEDSAVYLCASSFVGLYQETQYFGPGTRLLVL.

V is TRBV7-9 and J is TRBJ2-5; 7 nucleotides align to TRBD2. Germline values: CDR1 SEHNR, CDR2 FQNEAQ (reference sequence). This CDR3 region has 15 residues. V dropped 5 bases and J dropped 1; count of bases not matched to a gene: 7. The CDR3 DNA follows: TGTGCCAGCAGCCTGTTAGCGGGCGCCCAAGAGACCCAGTACTTC. It is translated as CASSLLAGAQETQYF.

This clonotype was picked up a small number of times. J is TRBJ1-2 and V is TRBV5-1; 11 bases fit TRBD1. Germline V gene sequence: CDR1 SGHRS, CDR2 YFSETQ. The CDR3 sequence is 14 residues long. J was trimmed by 6 bases and V by 3 bases; bases with no gene match: 4. This CDR3 is CASSSGQGEDGYTF. CDR3 in DNA: TGCGCCAGCAGCTCGGGACAGGGGGAGGATGGCTACACCTTC.

V and J are TRBV19 and TRBJ1-1, with a weak D call TRBD1 (6 bases). CDR1 is LNHDA, CDR2 SQIVND, per germline (reference sequence). The CDR3 runs 15 residues. Between the trimmed V and J ends, which lost 2 bases and 2 bases, there was a span of 12 bases. The CDR3 nucleotides are TGTGCCAGTAGTATACCAGGGGATGGTAACACTGAAGCTTTCTTT. Translating it yields CASSIPGDGNTEAFF.

To note about this clonotype: One base away lies a much larger clone, so this may be a sequencing read error. The chain has TRBV7-8 and TRBJ1-6, with no clear D. Germline CDR1 SGHVS, CDR2 FQNEAQ. This CDR3 has 15 amino acids. Trimming took 9 bases from V and 8 from J, leaving 20 bases between them. In DNA, the CDR3 is TGTGCCAGTAGTATGGATGCAGGAACGTATTCACCCCTCCACTTT. This gives the protein CASSMDAGTYSPLHF. Supplemented by reference TRBV7-8 and TRBJ1-6, the full variable domain reads GAGVSQSPRYKVAKRGQDVALRCDPISGHVSLFWYQQALGQGPEFLTYFQNEAQLDKSGLPSDRFFAERPEGSVSTLKIQRTQQEDSAVYLCASSMDAGTYSPLHFGNGTRLTVT.

There are many counts of this clonotype. The chain carries TRBV12-3 or TRBV12-4 and TRBJ2-7; D may be TRBD1 (5 bases). This CDR3 region has 14 residues. Trimming cost V 5 bases and J 2 bases, with 13 bases left between them. CDR3 in DNA: TGTGCCAGCAGTCCCCAGGGTTTCGCCTACGAGCAGTACTTC. Its protein is CASSPQGFAYEQYF.

The CDR3 loop is CSPGTGRGQPQHF. The CDR3 coding sequence is TGCAGCCCAGGGACAGGGCGGGGTCAGCCCCAGCATTTT. The V call is TRBV29-1, the J call TRBJ1-5, with 9 bases fitting TRBD1. Germline trimming cut 8 bases from V and 6 bases from J; bases unmatched to any gene: 8. The CDR3 covers 13 residues. Germline CDR1 SQVTM, CDR2 ANQGSEA.